One sample yielded the 5 T cell receptor beta chains listed below, sequenced in a study of OX40 agonist ivuxolimab in advanced cancers. TCRdb's copy holds only in-frame clones and misses some; the assay was immunoSEQ multiplex PCR. This table holds 55,000 to 70,000 clones, 80% found once. Sequencing used CD4+ or CD8+ T cells sorted from blood, obtained in a trial of the OX40 agonist ivuxolimab. Receptors originate from an adult with an advanced solid tumor such as melanoma, head and neck, liver or kidney cancer.

This clone was seen a few times. The chain carries TRBV5-4 and TRBJ2-1; D is uncertain. CDR3 length: 16 amino acids. CDR1 is SGHNT, CDR2 YYREEE, per germline (reference sequence). V lost 4 bases to trimming and J lost 7 bases, with 21 bases between them. CDR3 sequence reads: CASSSGFLGLRNEQFF. CDR3 nucleotides: TGTGCCAGCAGCAGTGGTTTCCTCGGATTAAGGAATGAGCAGTTCTTC.

V usage is TRBV15 and J usage is TRBJ1-2; no reliable D call. Germline assignment: CDR1 LNHNV and CDR2 YYDKDF (reference sequence). CDR3 length equals 18 residues. V lost 7 bases, J lost 4 bases, and 28 bases lay in between. The CDR3 sequence is CATTSDGVRSMGIYGYTF. The DNA of the CDR3 is TGTGCCACCACCTCAGACGGGGTTCGGTCGATGGGAATCTATGGCTACACCTTC.

This clone is a singleton in its sample. The chain joins TRBV30 to TRBJ2-5; the D is unclear. The CDR3 covers 13 residues. CDR1 and CDR2 from the germline V gene are GTSNPN and SVGIG (reference sequence). V lost 3 bases to trimming and J lost 5 bases, with 13 bases between them. The CDR3 reads CAWRKLDEETQYF. The CDR3 DNA is TGTGCCTGGAGAAAGCTGGATGAGGAGACCCAGTACTTC.

J is TRBJ1-3 and V is TRBV19; no firm D call. CDR3 size: 16 residues. Germline V lookup: CDR1 LNHDA, CDR2 SQIVND (reference sequence). V lost 6 bases to trimming and J lost 4 bases, with 19 bases between them. In DNA, the CDR3 is TGTGCCAGTAGGCTGAACGGGCCGAAGCAAGGAAACACCATATATTTT. This codes for CASRLNGPKQGNTIYF.

The chain is built from TRBV9 and TRBJ2-2; 8 bases fit TRBD1. The CDR3 consists of 14 residues. CDR1 and CDR2 from the germline V gene are SGDLS and YYNGEE. V gave up 3 bases and J gave up 7 bases; unmatched junction bases: 5. The CDR3 is CASSGTGGSGELFF. CDR3 bases: TGTGCCAGCAGCGGAACAGGGGGAAGCGGGGAGCTGTTTTTT.